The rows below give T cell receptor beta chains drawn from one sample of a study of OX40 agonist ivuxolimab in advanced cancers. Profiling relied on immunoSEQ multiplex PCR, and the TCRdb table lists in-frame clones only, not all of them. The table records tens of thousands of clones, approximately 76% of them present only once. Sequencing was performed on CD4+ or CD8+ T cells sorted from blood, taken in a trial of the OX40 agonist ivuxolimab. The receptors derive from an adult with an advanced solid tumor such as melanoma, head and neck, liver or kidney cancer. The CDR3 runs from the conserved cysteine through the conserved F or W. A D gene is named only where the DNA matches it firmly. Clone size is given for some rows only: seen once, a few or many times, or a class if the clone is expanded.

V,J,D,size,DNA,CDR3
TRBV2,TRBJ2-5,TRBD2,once,TGTGCCAGCACCTGGAGGGGAGGGAGGGAAGAGACCCAGTACTTC,CASTWRGGREETQYF
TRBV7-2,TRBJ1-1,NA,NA,TGTGCCAGCAGCTTTTCCCAGGTTAGCGGCACTGAAGCTTTCTTT,CASSFSQVSGTEAFF
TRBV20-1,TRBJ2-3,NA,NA,TGCAGTGTGGGCCCCGGATTCACGCAGTATTTT,CSVGPGFTQYF
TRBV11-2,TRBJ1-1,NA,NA,TGTGCCAGCAGCTTAGATCCGGCAAGCCGGGCTTTCTTT,CASSLDPASRAFF
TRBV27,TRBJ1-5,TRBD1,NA,TGTGCCAGCAGTTCCCGACAGGGGCGGGGCAATCAGCCCCAGCATTTT,CASSSRQGRGNQPQHF
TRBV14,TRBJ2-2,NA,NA,TGTGCCAGCAGCCCCCTGGGACCCGGGGAGCTGTTTTTT,CASSPLGPGELFF
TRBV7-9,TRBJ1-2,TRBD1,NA,TGTGCCAGCAGCCCAGGGGGGGGGATCGGCTATGGCTACACCTTC,CASSPGGGIGYGYTF
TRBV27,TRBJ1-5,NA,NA,TGTGCCAGCAGTGAATATAGCAATCAGCCCCAGCATTTT,CASSEYSNQPQHF
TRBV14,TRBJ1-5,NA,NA,TGTGCCAGCAGTCAAGGGTTCAGTCAGCCCCAGCATTTT,CASSQGFSQPQHF
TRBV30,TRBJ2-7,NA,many,TGTGCCTGGAGTAGGTCGGGGGCTCTCTACGAGCAGTACTTC,CAWSRSGALYEQYF
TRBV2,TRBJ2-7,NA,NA,TGTGCCAGCAGCCGGGACGTTAGCTACGAGCAGTACTTC,CASSRDVSYEQYF
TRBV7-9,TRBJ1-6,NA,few,TGTGCCAGCAGGGCAGGGAATTCACCCCTCCACTTT,CASRAGNSPLHF
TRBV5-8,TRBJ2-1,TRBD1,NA,TGTGCCAGCAGCCATATACTTCAGGGGGTCACCTACAATGAGCAGTTCTTC,CASSHILQGVTYNEQFF
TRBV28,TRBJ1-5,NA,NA,TGTGCCAGCAGTCCCCCTTTAGGGAGTTTAGGCCAGCCCCAGCATTTT,CASSPPLGSLGQPQHF
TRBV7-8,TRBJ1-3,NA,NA,TGTGCCAGCAGCTTCGGACACCTCTCTGGAAACACCATATATTTT,CASSFGHLSGNTIYF
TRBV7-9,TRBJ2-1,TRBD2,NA,TGTGCCAGCAGCTTAAGTCTAGCGGGGGGCAATGAGCAGTTCTTC,CASSLSLAGGNEQFF
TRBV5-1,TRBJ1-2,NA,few,TGCGCCAGCAGCCCCAGAGGGGACTATGGCTACACCTTC,CASSPRGDYGYTF
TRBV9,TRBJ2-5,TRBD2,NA,TGTGCCAGCAGCGTAGGGGCAAGCGGGGGACCTCGAGAGACCCAGTACTTC,CASSVGASGGPRETQYF
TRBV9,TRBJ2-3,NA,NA,TGTGCCAGCAGCGCAATGGTAGATACGCAGTATTTT,CASSAMVDTQYF
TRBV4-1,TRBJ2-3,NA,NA,TGCGCCAGCAGCCAAGATCCCCATGATACGCAGTATTTT,CASSQDPHDTQYF
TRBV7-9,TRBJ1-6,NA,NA,TGTGCCAGCAGCTTAGAGAAGGGGTCACCCCTCCACTTT,CASSLEKGSPLHF
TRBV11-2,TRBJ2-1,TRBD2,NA,TGTGCCAGCAGCTTAGTTGCGGGGGGTGAGTATGAGCAGTTCTTC,CASSLVAGGEYEQFF
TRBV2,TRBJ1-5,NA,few,TGTGCCAGCACGATACCGGGCTCCGTACATCAGCCCCAGCATTTT,CASTIPGSVHQPQHF
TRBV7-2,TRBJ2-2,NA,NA,TGTGCCAGCAGCAGGGGCCCCGGGGAGCTGTTTTTT,CASSRGPGELFF
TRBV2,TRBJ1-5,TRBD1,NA,TGTGCCAGCAGACAACAGGGGGGGCAGCCCCAGCATTTT,CASRQQGGQPQHF
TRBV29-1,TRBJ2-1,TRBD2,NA,TGCAGCGTTGGACAGCGGGGGGGCAATGAGCAGTTCTTC,CSVGQRGGNEQFF
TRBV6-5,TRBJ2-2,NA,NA,TGTGCCAGCAGGTCAGGGGGGGGCACCGGGGAGCTGTTTTTT,CASRSGGGTGELFF
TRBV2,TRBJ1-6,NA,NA,TGTGCCAGCAGTGGGGCAGGGGTTCCCTATAATTCACCCCTCCACTTT,CASSGAGVPYNSPLHF
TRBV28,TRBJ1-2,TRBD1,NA,TGTGCCAGCAGGCTTCAGACAGGGGGCAGCTATGGCTACACCTTC,CASRLQTGGSYGYTF
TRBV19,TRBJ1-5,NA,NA,TGTGCCAGTAGTATTCAGGGAGGGGATCAGCCCCAGCATTTT,CASSIQGGDQPQHF
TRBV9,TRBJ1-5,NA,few,TGTGCCAGCAGCGTAGGAGTAGCTGCTAATCAGCCCCAGCATTTT,CASSVGVAANQPQHF
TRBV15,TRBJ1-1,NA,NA,TGTGCCACCAGCAGAGATATTATTAAAGACAGGAAGACTGAAGCTTTTTTT,CATSRDIIKDRKTEAFF
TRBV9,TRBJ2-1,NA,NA,TGTGCCAGCAGCCCACGGGGGCCCGCCTCAAATGAGCAGTTCTTC,CASSPRGPASNEQFF